This T cell receptor (beta chain) appears in the sequencing data of a study of cytomegalovirus exposure and HLA in healthy donors. Study overall: HLA-typed donors were the source of around 85 million unique TCRs held in an early data release.

With regard to this clone: Its cognate antigen is unknown.

Findings of the study overall: Many donors carried some public TCRs, although rarity characterized most TCR sequences.

Use of 60 Vbeta and 13 Jbeta primers characterized the PCR. Profiling relied on immunoSEQ multiplex PCR, and the TCRdb table lists in-frame clones only, not all of them. The sample records 100,000 to 120,000 clones, about 80% being singletons. The germline gives CDR1 MGHDK, CDR2 SYGVNS. The ends were cut back, 2 bases at V and 3 bases at J, with 14 bases in the middle. This CDR3 contains 16 residues. The sample comprised PBMCs. The V gene is TRBV25-1, the J gene TRBJ2-4; a possible D gene is TRBD2 (6 bases). The clonotype was recovered from a man aged 30 to 45 in good health and CMV-seronegative. This CDR3 reads CASSEAGTSYKNIQYF. The CDR3, as DNA: TGTGCCAGCAGTGAAGCCGGGACTTCGTACAAAAACATTCAGTACTTC.